These T cell receptor beta chains were read from a single sample in a study of Ad26.COV2.S vaccination and SARS-CoV-2 variants. Data came from immunoSEQ multiplex PCR; TCRdb stores just in-frame clones and leaves some out. The sample includes under 550,000 clones, approximately 90% of them seen just once. The sample here was peripheral blood, taken in a trial of Ad26.COV2.S vaccine versus placebo. These receptors originate from a person aged 18 to 65 who received the Ad26.COV2.S COVID-19 vaccine or a placebo. Both conserved end residues are part of each CDR3. Only part of the rows carry a size: once, few, many, or a class if the clone is expanded.

j_gene: TRBJ2-7
abundance: .
v_gene: TRBV18
CDR3aa: CASSPRQGGPYEQYF

j_gene: TRBJ1-5
abundance: few
v_gene: TRBV4-2
CDR3aa: CASSQGTSNQPQHF

j_gene: TRBJ1-1
abundance: .
v_gene: TRBV23-1
CDR3aa: CASSQSHRPWGKNTEAFF

j_gene: TRBJ2-7
abundance: .
v_gene: TRBV5-4
CDR3aa: CASSQNPTGNSYEQYF

j_gene: TRBJ2-5
abundance: .
v_gene: TRBV5-5
CDR3aa: CASSFGPTYQETQYF

j_gene: TRBJ1-1
abundance: .
v_gene: TRBV5-8
CDR3aa: CASSPDRELVTEAFF

j_gene: TRBJ1-1
abundance: .
v_gene: TRBV6-5
CDR3aa: CASSSFGTGIEAFF

j_gene: TRBJ2-5
abundance: .
v_gene: TRBV18
CDR3aa: CASSPRGSGQETQYF

j_gene: TRBJ1-4
abundance: .
v_gene: TRBV30
CDR3aa: CAWRLRTNEKLFF

j_gene: TRBJ1-2
abundance: .
v_gene: TRBV18
CDR3aa: CASSPEKYYGYTF

j_gene: TRBJ2-6
abundance: .
v_gene: TRBV7-9
CDR3aa: CASLMGSGANVLTF

j_gene: TRBJ1-4
abundance: .
v_gene: TRBV2
CDR3aa: CASRTGTEKLFF

j_gene: TRBJ2-1
abundance: .
v_gene: TRBV19
CDR3aa: CASSLPGQGYSGRVNEQFF

j_gene: TRBJ2-1
abundance: .
v_gene: TRBV9
CDR3aa: CASSVGNSENEQFF

j_gene: TRBJ2-7
abundance: .
v_gene: TRBV7-3
CDR3aa: CASSSLGGYEQYF

j_gene: TRBJ2-3
abundance: .
v_gene: TRBV19
CDR3aa: CASMQRGYTDTQYF

j_gene: TRBJ1-2
abundance: .
v_gene: TRBV7-2
CDR3aa: CASSGGATYGYTF

j_gene: TRBJ2-1
abundance: .
v_gene: TRBV12-3/TRBV12-4
CDR3aa: CASRPREGRRQFF

j_gene: TRBJ1-2
abundance: .
v_gene: TRBV27
CDR3aa: CASSRGTYGYTF

j_gene: TRBJ2-1
abundance: .
v_gene: TRBV27
CDR3aa: CASRRGGNEQFF

j_gene: TRBJ1-1
abundance: once
v_gene: TRBV11-2
CDR3aa: CASSTGSRNTEAFF

j_gene: TRBJ2-7
abundance: once
v_gene: TRBV7-8
CDR3aa: CASSLGGVPYEQYF

j_gene: TRBJ1-5
abundance: .
v_gene: TRBV6-2/TRBV6-3
CDR3aa: CASSYDNQPQHF

j_gene: TRBJ2-3
abundance: .
v_gene: TRBV9
CDR3aa: CASSVGTSAITDTQYF

j_gene: TRBJ1-6
abundance: .
v_gene: TRBV5-5
CDR3aa: CASSLTGTGYNSPLHF

j_gene: TRBJ1-1
abundance: .
v_gene: TRBV12-3/TRBV12-4
CDR3aa: CASSLLGTEAFF

j_gene: TRBJ2-3
abundance: .
v_gene: TRBV11-1
CDR3aa: CASSLRTSGSTDTQYF

j_gene: TRBJ1-1
abundance: .
v_gene: TRBV30
CDR3aa: CAQTSHGAHTEAFF

j_gene: TRBJ1-6
abundance: .
v_gene: TRBV7-2
CDR3aa: CASSFNRGDSPLHF

j_gene: TRBJ2-3
abundance: .
v_gene: TRBV9
CDR3aa: CASSVSPLSDTQYF

j_gene: TRBJ2-3
abundance: once
v_gene: TRBV7-8
CDR3aa: CASSSGQSTDTQYF

j_gene: TRBJ2-1
abundance: .
v_gene: TRBV4-2
CDR3aa: CASSQGSSSYNEQFF

j_gene: TRBJ2-7
abundance: .
v_gene: TRBV20-1
CDR3aa: CSARATTEYF

j_gene: TRBJ2-1
abundance: .
v_gene: TRBV7-2
CDR3aa: CASSGRYNEQFF

j_gene: TRBJ2-7
abundance: .
v_gene: TRBV9
CDR3aa: CASSVAGSYEQYF

j_gene: TRBJ2-7
abundance: .
v_gene: TRBV6-5
CDR3aa: CASSYGLSYEQYF

j_gene: TRBJ2-1
abundance: once
v_gene: TRBV7-2
CDR3aa: CASSAYFYNEQFF

j_gene: TRBJ2-4
abundance: .
v_gene: TRBV19
CDR3aa: CASSMILAKNIQYF

j_gene: TRBJ2-1
abundance: once
v_gene: TRBV7-2
CDR3aa: CASRRQVYNEQFF

j_gene: TRBJ2-7
abundance: few
v_gene: TRBV11-2
CDR3aa: CASGGTGGSYEQYF

j_gene: TRBJ1-6
abundance: .
v_gene: TRBV6-5
CDR3aa: CASSYLAELLRSPLHF

j_gene: TRBJ2-5
abundance: .
v_gene: TRBV2
CDR3aa: CASSFSRRETQYF